This TCR beta chain was observed in a study of OX40 agonist ivuxolimab in advanced cancers. Study overall: Patients in the trial were receiving intravenous ivuxolimab every 2 weeks, at doses of 0.01 to 10 mg/kg.

Here immunoSEQ multiplex PCR was the method, and the copy in TCRdb shows in-frame clones only, minus some. The data show about 59,000 clones, 75% to 90% seen once. CDR3 length equals 17 residues. Germline values: CDR1 SGHRS, CDR2 YFSETQ. Trimming removed 0 bases from V and 1 base from J; junction bases left unmatched: 6. The chain uses TRBV5-1 and TRBJ2-2, with 7 bases matching TRBD2. The clonotype originates from an adult with an advanced solid tumor such as melanoma, head and neck, liver or kidney cancer. The input for sequencing was CD4+ or CD8+ T cells sorted from blood, taken in a trial of the OX40 agonist ivuxolimab. Here the CDR3 reads CASSLAGGSVNTGELFF. CDR3 in DNA: TGCGCCAGCAGCTTGGCGGGGGGAAGTGTGAACACCGGGGAGCTGTTTTTT.